This T cell receptor (beta chain) is from a study of T cell responses to AZD1222 COVID-19 vaccine (dated by TCRdb to 2020 to 2022). Study-level background: AZD1222 recipients whose second dose came at about 4 weeks and those whose second dose came at about 12 weeks were combined into one group, since spike-specific TCR depth and breadth did not differ between the two schedules. Trial participants were enrolled by age into subgroups of 18-55, 56-69 and 70-plus years, and about 150, 27 and 61 TCR-sequenced participants, respectively, were included in these subgroups. A total of about 230 trial participants underwent TCR sequencing, of whom 207 received two doses of AZD1222 and some 26 received two doses of the MenACWY control vaccine.

This sample's time point label indicates: baseline before first vaccination. Vaccinee samples came from UK trials COV001 and COV002, including a single-blind randomized controlled phase 2/3 trial of AZD1222 (ChAdOx1 nCoV-19) in healthy adults. Trial participant PBMC samples were collected at day 0 and day 28 after the second dose for TCRbeta chain sequencing. The full study reports these points: Participants were mostly white British, with more females than males. The authors suggested clonal diversity may have been underestimated. Because no day 14 peak-response samples were available, the repertoires could be characterized only after the peak T cell response. Reportedly, close to half of the unique spike-specific TCRs recognized epitopes lying outside the regions that are mutated in the B.1.351 and B.1.1.7 variants. The 56-69-year group was small, and its depth increase did not reach significance, likely because of low power. Spike-specific TCR breadth and depth rose significantly after two AZD1222 doses compared with day 0 and with MenACWY recipients. Vaccine-associated CD4 TCRs spanned the whole spike protein, with dominant responses in regions 160-218 and 743-854. Conclusions about previously exposed vaccinees were limited because only a handful of AZD1222 recipients were SARS-CoV-2 seropositive at baseline.

Per the germline V gene (reference sequence), GTSNPN is the CDR1 and SVGIG is the CDR2. Counted from cysteine to phenylalanine, this CDR3 has 15 amino acids. Only the CDR3 part of the read is kept: 45 bases, read in frame from the first base. Compared with germline, V lacks 1 base and J lacks 6 bases; bases without a gene match: 7. Note on this clone: The specificity of this receptor is unknown. Base qualities are missing; no much larger clone stands one base away.

The CDR3 regions of human TCRbeta chains were analyzed by immunosequencing. The authors processed their data as follows. TCRs in the repertoires were compared against a reference library of SARS-CoV-2-specific TCRs that had been generated with the MIRA antigen-specificity platform. Breadth meant the fraction of unique TCRs that were SARS-CoV-2-associated, whereas depth meant the fraction of total T cells that were SARS-CoV-2-associated. Using the MIRA data, each spike-specific TCR was mapped to the spike region that the TCR reacts to and placed in a CD4 or CD8 class. Log10-transformed breadth and depth values were compared by one-way ANOVA with Sidak's multiple comparisons tests. What TCRdb holds here is the immuneACCESS table cut down to in-frame rearrangements. Part of the clones is not present; checked against another copy, under half of the missing clones reflect an unresolved V gene, and the others are unexplained. D and trimming were read from the DNA, whereas the V and J calls and clone size are those reported in that table. A total of about 83,000 clones appear in this sample, roughly 86% of them only once. The top ten constitute about 9.5% of the sample.

Sequenced material: peripheral blood, taken on day 0 of AZD1222 vaccination. This clonotype was sampled from an adult in good health. The chain is made from TRBV30 and TRBJ2-4; 9 central bases correspond to TRBD1. The CDR3 reads CAWSARGQGRNIQYF. The nucleotide sequence reads TGTGCCTGGAGTGCTCGTGGACAGGGGAGAAACATTCAGTACTTC.